These 32 T cell receptor beta chains were sequenced from one sample in a study of response to subunit inactivated influenza vaccine. TCRdb re-called the RT-PCR reads with MiXCR, one entry per CDR3 protein. The sample holds more than 150,000 distinct CDR3 sequences; about 11% are singletons and the top ten take approximately 35%. The sequences come from CD8+ T cells sorted from PBMCs, collected about 24 months after vaccination. The receptors were sampled from a man aged 50 to 69 who received an inactivated influenza vaccine.

This clonotype was counted a few times. The chain couples TRBV10-3 to TRBJ2-5; 8 bases match TRBD1. Germline assignment: CDR1 ENHRY and CDR2 SYGVKD. V lost 8 bases to trimming and J lost 4 bases; unmatched junction nucleotides: 12. The CDR3 has 15 residues. The CDR3 bases are TGTGCCATCCTCGAGCAGGGGGCGCCCCCAGAGACCCAGTACTTC. This codes for CAILEQGAPPETQYF.

The chain couples TRBV6-2 or TRBV6-3 to TRBJ1-5, with D uncertain. This CDR3 comprises 15 residues. The V end lost 3 bases, the J end lost 0 bases, and 9 bases lay between the germline ends. Germline V lookup: CDR1 MNHEY, CDR2 SVGEGT. The CDR3 sequence is CASSYTLNSNQPQHF. DNA for the CDR3: TGTGCCAGCAGTTATACGCTGAATAGCAATCAGCCCCAGCATTTT.

This clonotype was observed many times. The chain employs TRBV18 and TRBJ2-1; D not certain. Trimming removed 8 bases at V and 1 base at J, with 6 bases between. Germline V gives CDR1 KGHSH, CDR2 LQKENI. The CDR3 has 12 residues. CDR3 DNA: TGTGCCAGCAGCTTATCCTACAATGAGCAGTTCTTC. It translates to CASSLSYNEQFF.

The chain has TRBV12-5 and TRBJ1-2, with unresolved D. The CDR3 runs 14 residues. V was cut by 7 bases and J by 3 bases, with 15 bases left in between. Per the germline V gene, CDR1 is LGHNT and CDR2 is FRNRAP. Here the CDR3 DNA reads TGTGCTAGTGCCGCCGGCCCGCTTTACTATGGCTACACCTTC. Its translation: CASAAGPLYYGYTF.

In this sample, this clonotype turned up a few times. The rearrangement joins TRBV12-3 or TRBV12-4 to TRBJ2-7; D is undetermined. V was shortened by 4 bases and J by 4 bases, with 8 bases between the two germline ends. CDR3 length equals 12 residues. The CDR3 DNA reads TGTGCCAGCAGTTCCCACCTTTACGAGCAGTACTTC. Protein: CASSSHLYEQYF.

This clonotype showed up many times. V usage is TRBV4-3 and J usage is TRBJ2-7, with D perhaps matching TRBD2 (5 bases). The V end was cut by 4 bases, the J end by 0 bases, with 10 bases between. Germline CDR1 reads LGHNA; CDR2 reads YSLEER. The CDR3 is 14 amino acids. The CDR3 sequence is CASSPGLSSYEQYF. The CDR3 coding sequence is TGCGCCAGCAGCCCCGGACTGAGCTCCTACGAGCAGTACTTC.

This clonotype was seen more than once but under ten times. The chain couples TRBV28 to TRBJ2-5; 15 bases fit TRBD2. CDR3 length: 17 amino acids. The germline CDR1 and CDR2 sequences are MDHEN and SYDVKM. V lost 6 bases to trimming and J lost 5 bases; unmatched junction nucleotides: 10. The CDR3 bases are TGTGCCAGCAGCGGACTAGCGGGGGGGCCAGGTCCTGAGACCCAGTACTTC. This translates into CASSGLAGGPGPETQYF. Drawing the rest from reference TRBV28 and TRBJ2-5, the complete variable domain is DVKVTQSSRYLVKRTGEKVFLECVQDMDHENMFWYRQDPGLGLRLIYFSYDVKMKEKGDIPEGYSVSREKKERFSLILESASTNQTSMYLCASSGLAGGPGPETQYFGPGTRLLVL.

V and J are TRBV6-6 and TRBJ1-1; D is unresolved. Germline V lookup: CDR1 MNHNY, CDR2 SVGAGI (reference sequence). The CDR3 is made up of 13 amino acids. The V end lost 4 bases, the J end lost 0 bases, and 6 bases lay between the germline ends. The DNA of the CDR3 is TGTGCCAGCAGTTTGGAGTTGAACACTGAAGCTTTCTTT. This gives the protein CASSLELNTEAFF.

This clonotype was counted between two and nine times. The V and J genes are TRBV7-2 and TRBJ2-2, with a weak D call TRBD1 (5 bases). CDR1 and CDR2 (germline): SGHTA, FQGNSA. Trimming cost V 4 bases and J 3 bases, with 15 bases left between them. This CDR3 has 16 amino acids. In DNA form, the CDR3 reads TGTGCCAGCAGCTCCCACGTAGGGGCGTACACCGGGGAGCTGTTTTTT. Translation: CASSSHVGAYTGELFF.

The rearrangement uses TRBV6-1 and TRBJ1-4; TRBD1 aligns across 9 bases. CDR1 and CDR2 from the germline V gene are MNHNS and SASEGT. The V and J ends lost 6 bases and 1 base, in that order; junction bases with no gene match: 3. The length of the CDR3 is 15 residues. The CDR3: CASRRQGGTNEKLFF. CDR3 sequence (DNA): TGTGCCAGCAGAAGACAGGGGGGAACTAATGAAAAACTGTTTTTT.

This clonotype was observed at least ten times. The chain recombines TRBV29-1 with TRBJ2-1; 12 positions match TRBD1. CDR3 size: 15 residues. CDR1 is SQVTM and CDR2 is ANQGSEA in the germline V gene. V was pared by 2 bases and J by 6 bases, with 5 bases of the junction left unmatched. CDR3 amino acids: CSVEPRDRGPNEQFF. DNA of the CDR3: TGCAGCGTTGAACCCCGGGACAGGGGGCCCAATGAGCAGTTCTTC.

J is TRBJ2-7 and V is TRBV6-2 or TRBV6-3; a weak D match, TRBD1 (6 bases). Per germline, CDR1 MNHEY and CDR2 SVGEGT. The CDR3 consists of 14 residues. The V end was cut by 5 bases, the J end by 7 bases, with 18 bases between. The CDR3 here is CASSTNIQGMEQYF. In DNA form, the CDR3 reads TGTGCCAGCAGTACCAACATACAGGGAATGGAGCAGTACTTC.

In this sample, this clonotype turned up many times. This chain uses TRBV16 with TRBJ2-7; D may be TRBD1 or TRBD2 (7 bases each). Deletions cut 0 bases from V and 4 bases from J, with 13 bases between. The CDR3 spans 15 residues. Germline CDR1 and CDR2: KGHSY and FQNENV. The CDR3 DNA is TGTGCCAGCAGCCAATCGGGAGGGGGCAGTTACGAGCAGTACTTC. Translated: CASSQSGGGSYEQYF.

This clonotype was seen only a few times. At one of its ends the junction is not consistent with the germline gene, which may arise from a read error. V usage is TRBV11-2 and J usage is TRBJ2-2, with 8 nucleotides matching TRBD1. Germline assignment: CDR1 SGHAT and CDR2 FQNNGV. CDR3 size: 16 residues. The CDR3 DNA reads TGTGCCAGCAGCGTAGATCGGACAGGGATCACCGGGGAGCTGTTTTTT. This translates into CASSVDRTGITGELFF. The whole variable domain, filled in from reference TRBV11-2 and TRBJ2-2, reads EAGVAQSPRYKIIEKRQSVAFWCNPISGHATLYWYQQILGQGPKLLIQFQNNGVVDDSQLPKDRFSAERLKGVDSTLKIQPAKLEDSAVYLCASSVDRTGITGELFFGEGSRLTVL.

The chain has TRBV7-9 and TRBJ1-1; D may be TRBD1 (6 bases). In germline, CDR1 is SEHNR, CDR2 FQNEAQ (reference sequence). CDR3 length: 14 amino acids. Between the trimmed V and J ends, which lost 3 bases and 0 bases, there was a span of 8 bases. In DNA, the CDR3 is TGTGCCAGCAGCTTCCAGGGGATGAACACTGAAGCTTTCTTT. The encoded protein is CASSFQGMNTEAFF.

Only a few counts were recorded for this clonotype. The V and J genes are TRBV7-8 and TRBJ1-1; perhaps TRBD1 as D (5 bases). V was shortened by 1 base and J by 5 bases, with 11 bases between the two germline ends. CDR3 length: 14 amino acids. Germline assignment: CDR1 SGHVS and CDR2 FQNEAQ. The CDR3, as DNA: TGTGCCAGCAGCTTAGGTCTTGGGGGAACTGAAGCTTTCTTT. Amino acids: CASSLGLGGTEAFF.

The chain uses TRBV6-6 and TRBJ2-5; tentatively, D is TRBD2 (7 bases). The germline V and J ends were trimmed by 7 bases and 3 bases, with 9 bases remaining between them. Germline CDR1 MNHNY, CDR2 SVGAGI (reference sequence). There are 12 residues in the CDR3. The CDR3 sequence: CASTGGEETQYF. The CDR3 nucleotides read TGTGCCAGCACGGGGGGCGAAGAGACCCAGTACTTC.

This clonotype showed up just a few times. This chain uses TRBV28 with TRBJ2-1; a weak D match, TRBD2 (6 bases). The CDR3 is 14 residues long. CDR1 and CDR2 (germline): MDHEN, SYDVKM. V was trimmed by 10 bases and J by 1 base, leaving 14 bases between them. DNA of the CDR3: TGTGCCACGAGGAGGGGAGAGTCCTACAATGAGCAGTTCTTC. Protein: CATRRGESYNEQFF.

This clonotype has ten or more counts. The J gene is TRBJ1-2, the V gene TRBV28; tentatively, D is TRBD1 (5 bases). The V gene's germline CDR1 is MDHEN and CDR2 SYDVKM. Deletions cut 3 bases from V and 4 bases from J, with 15 bases between. The CDR3 consists of 15 residues. CDR3 in amino acids: CASSLGFGTVYGYTF. DNA of the CDR3: TGTGCCAGCAGTTTGGGATTCGGGACGGTCTATGGCTACACCTTC.

This clonotype is medium-sized in the sample. This chain connects TRBV5-1 to TRBJ1-1; D possibly corresponds to TRBD1 (6 bases). Deletions cut 4 bases from V and 4 bases from J, with 17 bases between. From germline, CDR1 is SGHRS and CDR2 YFSETQ. This CDR3 has 15 amino acids. The CDR3 DNA reads as TGCGCCAGCAGCAGCCGGACGGGGGCCAGCACTGAAGCTTTCTTT. Its translation is CASSSRTGASTEAFF.

The chain has TRBV27 and TRBJ2-7, with TRBD1 identical over 8 bases. Looked up from germline, CDR1 is MNHEY and CDR2 is SMNVEV (reference sequence). The CDR3 totals 17 residues. J lost 0 bases, V lost 2 bases, and 9 bases had no gene match. CDR3 sequence reads: CASSLLSPGTGSYEQYF. The CDR3 coding sequence is TGTGCCAGCAGTTTACTCTCGCCCGGGACAGGCTCCTACGAGCAGTACTTC.

V is TRBV6-2 or TRBV6-3 and J is TRBJ2-7, with 9 bases matching TRBD1. The germline CDR1 and CDR2 sequences are MNHEY and SVGEGT. The CDR3 length is 15 residues. Losses at the gene ends were 5 bases for V and 5 bases for J; bases not matched to a gene: 10. CDR3 region: CASSRSGTGFDEQYF. CDR3 in DNA: TGTGCCAGCAGTCGGTCCGGGACAGGGTTCGACGAGCAGTACTTC.

This clonotype was seen a handful of times. This chain joins TRBV7-8 and TRBJ2-3, with 11 bases fitting TRBD2. The germline gives CDR1 SGHVS, CDR2 FQNEAQ. The CDR3 has 16 amino acids. Unmatched junction bases numbered 3, after V lost 0 bases and J lost 4 bases. The CDR3 bases are TGTGCCAGCAGCTTAGCTCTACTAGCGGGGGCAGATACGCAGTATTTT. It codes for CASSLALLAGADTQYF.

Concerning this clonotype: A read error may account for a junction end that differs from germline. This chain links TRBV7-2 with TRBJ2-1; TRBD2 agrees at 8 bases. The CDR3 runs to 12 residues. The germline CDR1 and CDR2 sequences are SGHTA and FQGNSA. CDR3 residues: CASSVTTSEEIF. Written as DNA, the CDR3 is TGTGCCAGCAGCGTCACGACTAGCGAGGAGATCTTC.

The V call is TRBV12-3 or TRBV12-4, the J call TRBJ2-7; 10 nucleotides match TRBD1. Losses at the gene ends were 6 bases for V and 3 bases for J; bases not matched to a gene: 5. The CDR3 contains 14 residues. The CDR3 loop reads CASSPGDRGYEQYF. In nucleotides, the CDR3 is TGTGCCAGCAGCCCCGGGGACAGGGGCTACGAGCAGTACTTC.

In its sample, this clonotype was seen many times. The V gene is TRBV28, the J gene TRBJ2-7; 8 bases match TRBD2. This CDR3 region has 15 residues. With 2 bases clipped from V and 5 bases from J, the junction kept 8 bases outside the gene matches. Germline lookup yields CDR1 MDHEN and CDR2 SYDVKM. The CDR3 loop reads CASSLVRGRRDEQYF. The CDR3, as DNA: TGTGCCAGCAGTTTAGTGCGCGGGAGGAGAGACGAGCAGTACTTC. Together with reference TRBV28 and TRBJ2-7, the CDR3 gives the full variable domain: DVKVTQSSRYLVKRTGEKVFLECVQDMDHENMFWYRQDPGLGLRLIYFSYDVKMKEKGDIPEGYSVSREKKERFSLILESASTNQTSMYLCASSLVRGRRDEQYFGPGTRLTVT.

This clonotype occurred many times. The rearrangement uses TRBV9 and TRBJ1-3; D unclear. Germline V gives CDR1 SGDLS, CDR2 YYNGEE. CDR3 length: 15 residues. Trimming shortened V by 0 bases and J by 1 base, and 8 bases separated the two germline ends. CDR3 in DNA: TGTGCCAGCAGCGTAGACTCGGGATCTGGAAACACCATATATTTT. It yields the protein CASSVDSGSGNTIYF.

Written as DNA, the CDR3 is TGTGCCAGCAGTTCGGGACTAGCGGGCCCTGGTTACTACAATGAGCAGTTCTTC. Translating gives CASSSGLAGPGYYNEQFF. This chain uses TRBV28 with TRBJ2-1, with 12 bases matching TRBD2. Trimming cost V 4 bases and J 3 bases; bases outside gene matches: 10. The CDR3 loop spans 18 amino acids. Germline CDR1 MDHEN, CDR2 SYDVKM.

The sample holds a few counts of this clonotype. The J gene is TRBJ2-3, the V gene TRBV4-3, with TRBD1 matching 9 bases. From germline, CDR1 is LGHNA and CDR2 YSLEER. The CDR3 is made up of 17 amino acids. J lost 5 bases, V lost 5 bases, and 14 bases had no gene match. In DNA, the CDR3 is TGCGCCAGCAGCGAAATTCTCGGACAGGGGCCAAGAGATACGCAGTATTTT. Translating gives CASSEILGQGPRDTQYF.

This clonotype was recorded a few times. The chain links TRBV9 to TRBJ2-3, with 13 bases lining up with TRBD2. The germline V gene encodes CDR1 SGDLS and CDR2 YYNGEE. The CDR3 has 16 amino acids. V was clipped by 4 bases and J by 6 bases; unmatched bases: 8. DNA of the CDR3: TGTGCCAGCAGCTTTGGGACTAGCGGGATTGAGGATACGCAGTATTTT. Translation: CASSFGTSGIEDTQYF. Supplemented by reference TRBV9 and TRBJ2-3, the full variable domain reads DSGVTQTPKHLITATGQRVTLRCSPRSGDLSVYWYQQSLDQGLQFLIQYYNGEERAKGNILERFSAQQFPDLHSELNLSSLELGDSALYFCASSFGTSGIEDTQYFGPGTRLTVL.

In its sample, this clonotype was seen a few times. The chain joins TRBV6-1 to TRBJ1-1; TRBD1 aligns across 7 bases. V shed 6 bases and J 5 bases; nucleotides not matched to a gene: 9. Germline V gene sequence: CDR1 MNHNS, CDR2 SASEGT. CDR3 size: 14 residues. The CDR3 loop is CASSPTGVGTEAFF. The CDR3 DNA sequence: TGTGCCAGCAGCCCAACAGGGGTAGGGACTGAAGCTTTCTTT.

A few counts support this clonotype. The chain joins TRBV20-1 to TRBJ2-1; maybe TRBD2 (6 bases). Germline V lookup: CDR1 DFQATT, CDR2 SNEGSKA (reference sequence). The ends were cut back, 2 bases at V and 5 bases at J, with 10 bases in the middle. The CDR3 is 13 amino acids. Written as DNA, the CDR3 is TGCAGTGCTAGAATGGTAGCGGACAATGAGCAGTTCTTC. This encodes CSARMVADNEQFF.